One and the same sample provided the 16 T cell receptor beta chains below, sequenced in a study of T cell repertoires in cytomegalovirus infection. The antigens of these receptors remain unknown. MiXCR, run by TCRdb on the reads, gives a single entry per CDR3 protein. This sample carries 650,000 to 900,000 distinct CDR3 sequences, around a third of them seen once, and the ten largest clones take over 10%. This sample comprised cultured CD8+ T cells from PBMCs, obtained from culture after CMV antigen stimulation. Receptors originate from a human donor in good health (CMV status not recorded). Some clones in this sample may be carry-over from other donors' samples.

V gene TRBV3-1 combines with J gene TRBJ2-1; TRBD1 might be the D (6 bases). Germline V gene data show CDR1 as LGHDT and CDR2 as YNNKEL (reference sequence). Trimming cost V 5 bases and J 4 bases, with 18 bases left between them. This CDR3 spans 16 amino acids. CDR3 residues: CASSNSPGHTYNEQFF. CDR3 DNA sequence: TGTGCCAGCAGCAACAGCCCGGGACATACTTACAATGAGCAGTTCTTC.

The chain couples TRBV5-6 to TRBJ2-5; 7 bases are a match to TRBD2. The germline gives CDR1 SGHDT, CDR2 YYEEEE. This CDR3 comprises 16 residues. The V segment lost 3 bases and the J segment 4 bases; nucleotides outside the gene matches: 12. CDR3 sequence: CASSSSVLAGVETQYF. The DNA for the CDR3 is TGTGCCAGCAGCTCGTCCGTTCTGGCGGGGGTAGAGACCCAGTACTTC.

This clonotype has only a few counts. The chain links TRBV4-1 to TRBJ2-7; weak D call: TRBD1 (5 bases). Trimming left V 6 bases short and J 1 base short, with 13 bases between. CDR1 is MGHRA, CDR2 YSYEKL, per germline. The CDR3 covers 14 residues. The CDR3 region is CASSLAPGSYEQYV. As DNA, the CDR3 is TGCGCCAGCAGTCTCGCGCCAGGGTCCTACGAGCAGTACGTC.

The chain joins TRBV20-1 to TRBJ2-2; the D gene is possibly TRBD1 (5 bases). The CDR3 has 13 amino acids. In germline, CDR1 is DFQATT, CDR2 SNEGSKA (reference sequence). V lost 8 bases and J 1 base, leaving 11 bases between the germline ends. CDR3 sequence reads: CSSAQGNTGELFF. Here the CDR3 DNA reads TGCAGTAGTGCGCAGGGGAACACCGGGGAGCTGTTTTTT.

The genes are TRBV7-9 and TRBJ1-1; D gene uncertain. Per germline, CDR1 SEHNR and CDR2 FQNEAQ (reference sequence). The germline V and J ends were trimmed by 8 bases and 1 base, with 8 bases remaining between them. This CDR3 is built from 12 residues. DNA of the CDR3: TGTGCCAGCTTAGGGTGGAACACTGAAGCTTTCTTT. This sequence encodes CASLGWNTEAFF.

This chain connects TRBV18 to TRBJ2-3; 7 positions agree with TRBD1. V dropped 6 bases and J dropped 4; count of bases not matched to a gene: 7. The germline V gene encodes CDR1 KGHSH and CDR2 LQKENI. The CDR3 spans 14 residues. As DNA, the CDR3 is TGTGCCAGCTCCGGGACAGAGAGGGCAGATACGCAGTATTTT. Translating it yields CASSGTERADTQYF.

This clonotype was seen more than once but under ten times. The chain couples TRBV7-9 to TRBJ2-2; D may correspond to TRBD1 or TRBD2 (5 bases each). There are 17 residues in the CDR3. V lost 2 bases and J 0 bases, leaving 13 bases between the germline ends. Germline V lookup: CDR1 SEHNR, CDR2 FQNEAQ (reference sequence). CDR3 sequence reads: CASSLFVLGPNTGELFF. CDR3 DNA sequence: TGTGCCAGCAGCTTATTTGTCTTGGGACCGAACACCGGGGAGCTGTTTTTT. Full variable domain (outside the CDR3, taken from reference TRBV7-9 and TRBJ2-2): DTGVSQNPRHKITKRGQNVTFRCDPISEHNRLYWYRQTLGQGPEFLTYFQNEAQLEKSRLLSDRFSAERPKGSFSTLEIQRTEQGDSAMYLCASSLFVLGPNTGELFFGEGSRLTVL.

The chain's CDR3 is CASRQGFNNEQFF. In DNA, the CDR3 is TGTGCCAGCAGACAGGGGTTCAACAATGAGCAGTTCTTC. The V call is TRBV6-1, the J call TRBJ2-1; 7 nucleotides line up with TRBD1. The CDR3 sequence is 13 residues long. Looked up from germline, CDR1 is MNHNS and CDR2 is SASEGT. V lost 6 bases and J lost 5; bases outside the gene matches: 4.

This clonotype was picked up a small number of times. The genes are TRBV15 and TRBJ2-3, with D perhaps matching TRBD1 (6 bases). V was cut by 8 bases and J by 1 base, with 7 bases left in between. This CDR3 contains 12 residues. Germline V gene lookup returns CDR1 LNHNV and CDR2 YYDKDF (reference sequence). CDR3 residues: CATEGGTDTQYF. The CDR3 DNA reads TGTGCCACCGAGGGGGGCACAGATACGCAGTATTTT.

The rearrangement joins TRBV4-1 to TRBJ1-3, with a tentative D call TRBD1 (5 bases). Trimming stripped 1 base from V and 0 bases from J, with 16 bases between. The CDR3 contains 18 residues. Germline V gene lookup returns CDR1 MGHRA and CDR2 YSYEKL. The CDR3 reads CASSQVGVGLSSGNTIYF. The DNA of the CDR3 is TGCGCCAGCAGCCAAGTGGGGGTAGGCCTCAGCTCTGGAAACACCATATATTTT.

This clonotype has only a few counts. The CDR3 region has the DNA TGTGCCAGTACACTCCTGGAGGGGGACGATGAGCAGTTCTTC. This gives the protein CASTLLEGDDEQFF. The chain uses TRBV19 and TRBJ2-1, with D possibly being TRBD1 or TRBD2 (6 bases each). Germline lookup yields CDR1 LNHDA and CDR2 SQIVND (reference sequence). Trimming removed 7 bases at V and 8 bases at J, with 18 bases between. The length of the CDR3 is 14 residues.

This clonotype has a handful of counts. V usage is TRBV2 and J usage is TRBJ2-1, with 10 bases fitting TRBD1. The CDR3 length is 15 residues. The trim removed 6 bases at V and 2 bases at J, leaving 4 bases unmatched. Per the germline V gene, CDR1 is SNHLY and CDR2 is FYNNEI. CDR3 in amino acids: CASRSTGGAYNEQFF. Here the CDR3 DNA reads TGTGCCAGCAGATCGACAGGGGGCGCCTACAATGAGCAGTTCTTC.

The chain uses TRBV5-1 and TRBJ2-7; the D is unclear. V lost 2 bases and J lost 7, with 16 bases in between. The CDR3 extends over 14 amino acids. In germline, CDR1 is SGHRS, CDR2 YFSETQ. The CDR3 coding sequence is TGCGCCAGCAGCTTCTTAACAGACTCTGGGGAGCAGTACTTC. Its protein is CASSFLTDSGEQYF.

This CDR3 is CASSLGSGTNTGELFF. As DNA, the CDR3 is TGCGCCAGCAGCTTGGGGAGCGGGACGAACACCGGGGAGCTGTTTTTT. The rearrangement uses TRBV5-1 and TRBJ2-2, with 7 bases aligning to TRBD2. Germline V gene sequence: CDR1 SGHRS, CDR2 YFSETQ. The CDR3 length is 16 residues. The junction had 2 bases not matched to a gene; V was cut back by 0 bases and J by 0 bases. Based on the CDR3 plus reference TRBV5-1 and TRBJ2-2, the full variable domain is KAGVTQTPRYLIKTRGQQVTLSCSPISGHRSVSWYQQTPGQGLQFLFEYFSETQRNKGNFPGRFSGRQFSNSRSEMNVSTLELGDSALYLCASSLGSGTNTGELFFGEGSRLTVL.

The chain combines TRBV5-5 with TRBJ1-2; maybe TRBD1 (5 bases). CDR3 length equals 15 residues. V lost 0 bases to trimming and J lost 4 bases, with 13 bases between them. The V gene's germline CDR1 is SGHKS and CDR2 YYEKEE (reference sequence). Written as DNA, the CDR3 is TGTGCCAGCAGCTTGGACAGGCCGCCCTTCTATGGCTACACCTTC. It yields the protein CASSLDRPPFYGYTF.

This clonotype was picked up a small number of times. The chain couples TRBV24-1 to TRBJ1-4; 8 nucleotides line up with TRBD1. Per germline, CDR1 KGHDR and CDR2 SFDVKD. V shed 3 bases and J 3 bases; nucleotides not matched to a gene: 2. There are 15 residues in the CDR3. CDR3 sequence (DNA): TGTGCCACCAGTGATCCGACAGGGGCTAATGAAAAACTGTTTTTT. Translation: CATSDPTGANEKLFF.